The 10 T cell receptor beta chains listed next were all sequenced from one sample in a study of OX40 agonist ivuxolimab in advanced cancers. This table comes from immunoSEQ multiplex PCR, and its TCRdb copy is limited to in-frame clones, with some not included. This sample yields 80,000 to 100,000 clones, of which roughly 93% are seen a single time; about 0.27% belongs to the top ten. The material sequenced was CD4+ or CD8+ T cells sorted from blood, taken in a trial of the OX40 agonist ivuxolimab. Receptors originate from an adult with an advanced solid tumor such as melanoma, head and neck, liver or kidney cancer.

J is TRBJ1-6 and V is TRBV6-5; D not resolved. Trimming removed 2 bases from V and 8 bases from J, with 16 bases in between. The CDR3 is 16 amino acids. CDR1 is MNHEY, CDR2 SVGAGI, per germline. The DNA for the CDR3 is TGTGCCAGCAGTTACGGGAGCTGGGGAATGGATTCACCCCTCCACTTT. Translation: CASSYGSWGMDSPLHF.

The gene calls are TRBV6-1 and TRBJ1-4; D is undetermined. Trimming stripped 6 bases from V and 0 bases from J, with 11 bases between. This CDR3 contains 15 residues. The V gene's germline CDR1 is MNHNS and CDR2 SASEGT. The CDR3 spells CASSDTSATNEKLFF. The CDR3, as DNA: TGTGCCAGCAGCGATACAAGTGCAACTAATGAAAAACTGTTTTTT.

The chain uses TRBV28 and TRBJ1-4, with 8 bases aligning to TRBD1. The CDR3 contains 13 residues. V shed 5 bases and J 16 bases; nucleotides not matched to a gene: 12. Germline CDR1 reads MDHEN; CDR2 reads SYDVKM. The CDR3 here is CASSTVGDRFQFF. In DNA form, the CDR3 reads TGTGCCAGCAGTACAGTGGGGGACAGGTTTCAGTTTTTT.

The J gene is TRBJ1-5, the V gene TRBV2, with 8 bases aligning to TRBD1. Germline values: CDR1 SNHLY, CDR2 FYNNEI. Germline trimming cut 5 bases from V and 4 bases from J; bases unmatched to any gene: 13. The CDR3 length is 17 residues. As DNA, the CDR3 is TGTGCCAGCAGTTGGACAGGGTCGTCCCGGGGGAATCAGCCCCAGCATTTT. Translated, it gives CASSWTGSSRGNQPQHF.

By sample fraction, this clone is medium-sized (0.01 to 0.1%). The genes are TRBV19 and TRBJ1-5, with D possibly TRBD1 on 6 matching bases. CDR1 and CDR2 (germline): LNHDA, SQIVND (reference sequence). Deletions cut 0 bases from V and 0 bases from J, with 18 bases between. The CDR3 covers 19 residues. CDR3 sequence: CASSIDPPGHGFSNQPQHF. CDR3 in DNA: TGTGCCAGTAGTATAGATCCGCCGGGACACGGTTTTAGCAATCAGCCCCAGCATTTT.

The chain links TRBV19 to TRBJ1-1, with 7 bases identical to TRBD1. Germline-derived CDR1 and CDR2 are LNHDA and SQIVND (reference sequence). Trimming took 3 bases from V and 5 from J; bases not matched to a gene: 15. The CDR3 is made up of 17 amino acids. This CDR3 is CASSMRNRGKTLTEAFF. CDR3 nucleotides: TGTGCCAGTAGTATGAGGAACAGGGGAAAAACATTGACTGAAGCTTTCTTT. Using reference TRBV19 and TRBJ1-1 for the parts outside the CDR3, the full variable domain is DGGITQSPKYLFRKEGQNVTLSCEQNLNHDAMYWYRQDPGQGLRLIYYSQIVNDFQKGDIAEGYSVSREKKESFPLTVTSAQKNPTAFYLCASSMRNRGKTLTEAFFGQGTRLTVV.

The CDR3 sequence: CASSQGPTGGAEAFF. DNA of the CDR3: TGCGCCAGCAGCCAAGGACCGACGGGGGGCGCTGAAGCTTTCTTT. The rearrangement joins TRBV4-3 to TRBJ1-1; the D gene is possibly TRBD1 (6 bases). Per the germline V gene, CDR1 is LGHNA and CDR2 is YSLEER. CDR3 length: 15 residues. Between the trimmed V and J ends, which lost 1 base and 6 bases, there was a span of 15 bases.

V usage is TRBV18 and J usage is TRBJ2-5, with 8 nucleotides matching TRBD2. Per the germline V gene, CDR1 is KGHSH and CDR2 is LQKENI. There are 14 residues in the CDR3. The J segment lost 1 base and the V segment lost 5 bases, leaving 3 bases of the junction unmatched. The CDR3 coding sequence is TGTGCCAGCTCATCCACTAGCGGCCAAGAGACCCAGTACTTC. Translated: CASSSTSGQETQYF. The full variable domain, completed using reference TRBV18 and TRBJ2-5, is NAGVMQNPRHLVRRRGQEARLRCSPMKGHSHVYWYRQLPEEGLKFMVYLQKENIIDESGMPKERFSAEFPKEGPSILRIQQVVRGDSAAYFCASSSTSGQETQYFGPGTRLLVL.

V is TRBV6-1 and J is TRBJ1-5; no reliable D call. The CDR3 totals 15 residues. Germline CDR1 reads MNHNS; CDR2 reads SASEGT. The germline V and J ends were trimmed by 3 bases and 6 bases, with 15 bases remaining between them. Here the CDR3 reads CASSEVGGNGQPQHF. The CDR3 DNA follows: TGTGCCAGCAGTGAGGTCGGAGGGAACGGTCAGCCCCAGCATTTT.

The chain couples TRBV21-1 to TRBJ2-1; the listed D gene, TRBD2, was not tested against the DNA. TRBV21-1 is flagged as a pseudogene. The CDR3 is made up of 16 amino acids. The chain's CDR3 is CARPPFSGRDDNEQFF. For the CDR3, the DNA is TGTGCCAGGCCTCCGTTTAGCGGGAGGGACGACAATGAGCAGTTCTTC.